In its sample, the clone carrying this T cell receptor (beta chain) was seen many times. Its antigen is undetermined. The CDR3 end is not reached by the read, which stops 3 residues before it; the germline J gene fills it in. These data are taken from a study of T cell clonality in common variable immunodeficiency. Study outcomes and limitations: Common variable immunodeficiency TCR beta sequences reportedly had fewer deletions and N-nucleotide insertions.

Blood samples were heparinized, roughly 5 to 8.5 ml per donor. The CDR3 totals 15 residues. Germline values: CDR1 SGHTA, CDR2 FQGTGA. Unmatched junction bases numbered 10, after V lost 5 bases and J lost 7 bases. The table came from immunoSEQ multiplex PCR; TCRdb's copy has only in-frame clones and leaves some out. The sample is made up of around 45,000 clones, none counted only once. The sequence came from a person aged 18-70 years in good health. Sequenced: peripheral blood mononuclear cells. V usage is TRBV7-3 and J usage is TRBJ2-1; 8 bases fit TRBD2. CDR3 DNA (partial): TGTGCCAGCAGCCCGGCCGGGGGGGTTGGGAATGAG. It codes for CASSPAGGVGNE. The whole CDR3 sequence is CASSPAGGVGNEQFF.